The rows below give T cell receptor beta chains drawn from one sample of a study of breast tumors, draining lymph nodes, adjacent tissues. TCRdb fed the multiplex PCR reads into MiXCR, producing one record per CDR3 protein. The sample carries 150,000 to 200,000 distinct CDR3 sequences, about 30% recorded once. The specimen was axillary lymph node tissue. The receptors come from a female donor with breast cancer. Some clones in this sample may be carry-over from other donors' samples. Each CDR3 is given with its conserved first and last residue. The D gene is left open where the match is weak. Clone size appears in some rows only: once, few, many, or a class for an expanded clone.

d_gene,j_gene,abundance,v_gene,CDR3nt,CDR3aa
-,TRBJ1-5,many,TRBV6-1,TGTGCCAGCAGTTTTAGAGGGGGGGCCCAACGCTCCAATCAGCCCCAGCATTTT,CASSFRGGAQRSNQPQHF
-,TRBJ2-1,many,TRBV11-2,TGTGCCAGCAGCTTATCCTACAATGAGCAGTTCTTC,CASSLSYNEQFF
-,TRBJ1-1,-,TRBV7-6,TGTGCCAGCAGCTTATTTCAGGGGCGAGAGATCGCTGAAGCTTTCTTT,CASSLFQGREIAEAFF
TRBD1,TRBJ1-5,many,TRBV28,TGTGCCAGCAGGGTCTCCTTGGGACAGAAGTTCGTAGTCAATCAGCCCCAGCATTTT,CASRVSLGQKFVVNQPQHF
TRBD1,TRBJ1-6,medium-sized,TRBV2,TGTGCCAGCAGTTACGGGACAGGGAATTCACCCCTCCACTTT,CASSYGTGNSPLHF
TRBD2,TRBJ2-3,many,TRBV11-3,TGTGCCAGCAGCCGCGGACTAGCGGGAGCCGGAGATACGCAGTATTTT,CASSRGLAGAGDTQYF
TRBD1,TRBJ2-1,-,TRBV25-1,TGTGCCAGCAGTCCCCTCCCAGACAGGGGGCAGGATGAGCAGTTCTTC,CASSPLPDRGQDEQFF
-,TRBJ1-5,-,TRBV29-1,TGCAGCCACCGACAGGAGCGGTTGGGCCAACCACCCCAGGATTTT,CSHRQERLGQPPQDF
-,TRBJ1-4,many,TRBV20-1,TGCAGTGCTCCTCTACAGGCAGGGGCGGTAAAACTGTTTTTT,CSAPLQAGAVKLFF
-,TRBJ2-1,many,TRBV4-3,TGCGCCAGCAGCCAAGAAGGTAGGAGGGGTGAGCAGTTCTTC,CASSQEGRRGEQFF
TRBD1,TRBJ2-7,many,TRBV10-2,TGCGCCAGCAAGTCTTATACAGGGGGCTACGAGCAGTACTTC,CASKSYTGGYEQYF
-,TRBJ1-6,many,TRBV2,TGTGCCAGCAGTGATAACGCGAATCCTTATAATTCACCCCTCCACTTT,CASSDNANPYNSPLHF
TRBD2,TRBJ2-3,-,TRBV19,TGTGCCAGTAGTTTGGGGACTAGCGGGGGCACAGATACGCAGTATTTT,CASSLGTSGGTDTQYF
-,TRBJ2-7,many,TRBV6-6,TGTGCCAGCAGTTACTCGACACAGAGCTCCTACGAGCAGTACTTC,CASSYSTQSSYEQYF
TRBD1,TRBJ2-2,few,TRBV18,TGTGCCAGCTCACCGGGACAGGGGTCGAACACCGGGGAGCTGTTTTTT,CASSPGQGSNTGELFF
TRBD2,TRBJ2-7,-,TRBV5-1,TGCGCCAGTCATGCGGGAGGGCCGTCGGAGCAGTACTTC,CASHAGGPSEQYF
TRBD2,TRBJ2-5,many,TRBV20-1,TGCAGTGCTAGAGATCTTAGGCTAGCGGAAGAGACCCAGTACTTC,CSARDLRLAEETQYF
-,TRBJ1-3,-,TRBV15,TGTGCCACCATCAGAGACCCCTCTCGGGGAAACACCATGTATTTT,CATIRDPSRGNTMYF
TRBD2,TRBJ2-1,many,TRBV5-1,TGCGCCAGCAGCTCGGGACTAGCGGGGGATTACAATGAGCAGTTCTTC,CASSSGLAGDYNEQFF
TRBD2,TRBJ2-3,many,TRBV20-1,TGCAGTGCTGGGGGACTAGCGGTCACAGATACGCAGTATTTT,CSAGGLAVTDTQYF
TRBD1,TRBJ1-3,many,TRBV5-1,TGCGCCAGCGCGAGACAGGGACCCCGCGACACCATATATTTT,CASARQGPRDTIYF
-,TRBJ1-3,many,TRBV5-8,TGTGCCAGCAGCCCCGGGGGGGGGAGGAACACCATATATTTT,CASSPGGGRNTIYF
-,TRBJ1-3,-,TRBV28,TGTGCCAGCACCCGAGGGGAACATACTGGAAACACCATATATTTT,CASTRGEHTGNTIYF
-,TRBJ1-6,-,TRBV2,TGTGCCAGCAGCTTAGGTGCCCATTCACCCCTCCACTTT,CASSLGAHSPLHF
-,TRBJ2-5,-,TRBV15,TGTGCTGCCAGCAGAGATGGTAGTTCGCGAGTGACCCAGTACTTC,CAASRDGSSRVTQYF
-,TRBJ2-7,many,TRBV6-5,TGTGCCAGCAGTCTTCCCGGGCGGGAGCAGTACTTC,CASSLPGREQYF
-,TRBJ1-3,many,TRBV30,TGTGCCTGGAGTAGGCGTCGGACTAGCTCTGGAAACACCATATATTTT,CAWSRRRTSSGNTIYF
-,TRBJ2-1,many,TRBV3-1,TGTGCCAGCAGCCAAGTCGCCCGTGCCAATGAGCAGTTCTTC,CASSQVARANEQFF
-,TRBJ2-1,many,TRBV19,TGTGCCAGTAGTATAGAAGGGCTACTGAGCGATGAGCAGTTCTTC,CASSIEGLLSDEQFF
-,TRBJ1-1,-,TRBV18,TGTGCCAGCTCACCAACAGTCCGGACAGTGAACACTGAAGCTTTCTTT,CASSPTVRTVNTEAFF
TRBD2,TRBJ2-2,few,TRBV28,TGTGCCGCAATCAGCGGGATTTCGACCGGGGAGCTGTTTTTT,CAAISGISTGELFF
TRBD2,TRBJ2-5,many,TRBV20-1,TGCAGTGCTAGAGCCTCCCAGCGGGGGGCGAGAGAGACCCAGTACTTC,CSARASQRGARETQYF
-,TRBJ2-1,many,TRBV9,TGTGCCAGCAGCGTAGAGCTCAGAACTCACGAGCAGTTCTTC,CASSVELRTHEQFF
TRBD1,TRBJ2-1,-,TRBV5-1,TGCGCCAGCAGCGGGGGACAGCTCAATGAGCAGTTCTTC,CASSGGQLNEQFF
-,TRBJ1-2,once,TRBV20-1,TGCAGTGCTAGAGGGGCTCTAGGCTATGGCTACACCTTC,CSARGALGYGYTF
-,TRBJ2-2,-,TRBV6-9,TGTGCCAGCAGCCAAGGGCTTTACACCGGGGAGCTGTTTTTT,CASSQGLYTGELFF
-,TRBJ2-1,-,TRBV12-3/TRBV12-4,TGTGCCGGCAGAGGACAGAACTACAATGAGCGGTTCTTC,CAGRGQNYNERFF
TRBD1,TRBJ1-1,-,TRBV2,TGTGCCAGCAGGGGACAGAGATTTTTGGCTGAAGCTTTCTTT,CASRGQRFLAEAFF
TRBD2,TRBJ2-5,-,TRBV29-1,TGCAGCGTACTAGCGGGAATGGAGACCCAGTACTTC,CSVLAGMETQYF
-,TRBJ2-1,-,TRBV12-3/TRBV12-4,TGTGCCAGCAGTTTTTTACCGGGTGAAGGGCGCTCCTACAATGAGCAGTTCTTC,CASSFLPGEGRSYNEQFF
TRBD2,TRBJ2-7,few,TRBV28,TGTGCCAGCAAGCTAGCGGGGGTCCCTTCCTACGAGCAGTACTTC,CASKLAGVPSYEQYF